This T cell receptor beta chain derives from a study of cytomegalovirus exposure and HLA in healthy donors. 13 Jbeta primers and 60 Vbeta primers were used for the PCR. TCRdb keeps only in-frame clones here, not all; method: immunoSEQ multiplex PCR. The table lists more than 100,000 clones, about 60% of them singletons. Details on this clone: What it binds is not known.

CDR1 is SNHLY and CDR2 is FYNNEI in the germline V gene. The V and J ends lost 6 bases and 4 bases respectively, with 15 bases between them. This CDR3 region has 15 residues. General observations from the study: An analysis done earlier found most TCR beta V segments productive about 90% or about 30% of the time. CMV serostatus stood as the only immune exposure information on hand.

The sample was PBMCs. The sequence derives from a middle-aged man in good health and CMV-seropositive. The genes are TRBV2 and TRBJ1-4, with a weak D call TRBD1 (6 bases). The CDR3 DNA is TGTGCCAGCAGCGAGGACAGCCGAATTAATGAAAAACTGTTTTTT. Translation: CASSEDSRINEKLFF.